The source of this T cell receptor beta chain is a study of T cell responses to AZD1222 COVID-19 vaccine. A word on this clone: Antigen: not known.

The repertoire was sequenced with immunoSEQ multiplex PCR; TCRdb's copy has only in-frame clones and lacks some. Counted here are roughly 160,000 clones, 91% occurring once; the ten biggest clones make up around 1.8%. General study findings and limits: White British ancestry dominated among donors, who included more females, and clonal diversity was possibly underestimated.

This CDR3 comprises 13 residues. Germline V gene lookup returns CDR1 SGHVS and CDR2 FQNEAQ. V dropped 1 base and J dropped 6 bases, with 7 bases sitting between them. This chain links TRBV7-8 with TRBJ2-1; D is perhaps TRBD1 (6 bases). Sample: peripheral blood, taken on day 0 of AZD1222 vaccination. This receptor was taken from an adult in good health. CDR3 DNA sequence: TGTGCCAGCAGCTTAGGGGGGCGCAATGAGCAGTTCTTC. This encodes CASSLGGRNEQFF.